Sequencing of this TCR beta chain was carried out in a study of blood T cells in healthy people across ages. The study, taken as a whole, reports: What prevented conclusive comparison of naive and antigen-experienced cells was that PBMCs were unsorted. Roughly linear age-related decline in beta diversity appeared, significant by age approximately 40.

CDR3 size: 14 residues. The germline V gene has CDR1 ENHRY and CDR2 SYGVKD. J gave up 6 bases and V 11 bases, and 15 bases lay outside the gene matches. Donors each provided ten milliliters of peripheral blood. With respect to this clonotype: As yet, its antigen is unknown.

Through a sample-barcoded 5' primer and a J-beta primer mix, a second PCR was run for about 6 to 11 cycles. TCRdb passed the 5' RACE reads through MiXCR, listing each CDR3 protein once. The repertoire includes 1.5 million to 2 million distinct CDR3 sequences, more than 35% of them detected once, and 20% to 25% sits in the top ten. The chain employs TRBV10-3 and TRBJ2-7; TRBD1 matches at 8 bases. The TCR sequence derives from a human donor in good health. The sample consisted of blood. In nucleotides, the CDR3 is TGTGCCTCAGAGGGCCTACAGGGGGTAGGCGAGCAGTACTTC. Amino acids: CASEGLQGVGEQYF.